These T cell receptor beta chains were read from a single sample in a study of blood T cell repertoires in COVID-19. The repertoire was sequenced with immunoSEQ multiplex PCR; TCRdb's copy has only in-frame clones and lacks some. The sample gives 100,000 to 130,000 clones, roughly nine tenths of which show up once; 4.9% is in the top ten. The specimen was peripheral blood. The receptor source for this set is a man aged 40-50 years with active or convalescent COVID-19. CDR3s include the opening cysteine and the closing phenylalanine or tryptophan. D genes are given only for firm matches. Part of the rows lack a size; the others show once, few, many or a class for expanded clones.

cdr3_aa: CASSQVGRGAYYEQYF
cdr3_nt: TGCGCCAGCAGCCAAGTGGGTCGCGGGGCTTATTACGAGCAGTACTTC
clone_size: .
j_call: TRBJ2-7
v_call: TRBV4-3
d_call: .
cdr3_length: 16

cdr3_aa: CASSLAGDRYF
cdr3_nt: TGTGCCAGCAGCTTGGCCGGGGACAGGTACTTC
clone_size: .
j_call: TRBJ2-5
v_call: TRBV5-6
d_call: TRBD1
cdr3_length: 11

cdr3_aa: CASSKRDRGANEQFF
cdr3_nt: TGTGCCAGCAGCAAACGGGACAGGGGGGCCAATGAGCAGTTCTTC
clone_size: .
j_call: TRBJ2-1
v_call: TRBV27
d_call: TRBD1
cdr3_length: 15

cdr3_aa: CAWSLQGGTDTQYF
cdr3_nt: TGTGCCTGGAGTCTGCAAGGGGGCACAGATACGCAGTATTTT
clone_size: .
j_call: TRBJ2-3
v_call: TRBV30
d_call: .
cdr3_length: 14

cdr3_aa: CASRRSSGGYEQYF
cdr3_nt: TGTGCCAGTAGACGGTCCTCGGGGGGTTACGAGCAGTACTTC
clone_size: .
j_call: TRBJ2-7
v_call: TRBV6-5
d_call: TRBD2
cdr3_length: 14

cdr3_aa: CASRKTGVETQYF
cdr3_nt: TGTGCCAGTAGGAAGACAGGGGTTGAGACCCAGTACTTC
clone_size: .
j_call: TRBJ2-5
v_call: TRBV19
d_call: TRBD1
cdr3_length: 13

cdr3_aa: CASSPEGRGNQPQHF
cdr3_nt: TGCGCCAGCAGCCCCGAGGGGAGGGGAAATCAGCCCCAGCATTTT
clone_size: .
j_call: TRBJ1-5
v_call: TRBV4-1
d_call: .
cdr3_length: 15

cdr3_aa: CASSELGQGFQPQHF
cdr3_nt: TGTGCCAGCAGTGAACTCGGACAGGGGTTTCAGCCCCAGCATTTT
clone_size: .
j_call: TRBJ1-5
v_call: TRBV6-1
d_call: TRBD1
cdr3_length: 15

cdr3_aa: CAISDGVGLVSYEQYF
cdr3_nt: TGTGCCATCAGTGACGGCGTGGGCTTGGTGAGCTACGAGCAGTACTTC
clone_size: .
j_call: TRBJ2-7
v_call: TRBV10-3
d_call: .
cdr3_length: 16

cdr3_aa: CASSAGVQPQHF
cdr3_nt: TGTGCCAGCAGTGCCGGGGTTCAGCCCCAGCATTTT
clone_size: .
j_call: TRBJ1-5
v_call: TRBV28
d_call: .
cdr3_length: 12

cdr3_aa: CASSESGASQETQYF
cdr3_nt: TGCGCCAGCAGTGAGTCGGGGGCCTCCCAAGAGACCCAGTACTTC
clone_size: .
j_call: TRBJ2-5
v_call: TRBV10-1
d_call: .
cdr3_length: 15

cdr3_aa: CASSVQGIYGYTF
cdr3_nt: TGTGCCAGCAGTGTCCAGGGGATCTATGGCTACACCTTC
clone_size: .
j_call: TRBJ1-2
v_call: TRBV28
d_call: .
cdr3_length: 13

cdr3_aa: CASSNYRGANTGELFF
cdr3_nt: TGTGCCAGTAGTAACTACAGGGGCGCGAACACCGGGGAGCTGTTTTTT
clone_size: .
j_call: TRBJ2-2
v_call: TRBV19
d_call: TRBD1
cdr3_length: 16

cdr3_aa: CASSAGSLQETQYF
cdr3_nt: TGTGCCAGCAGTGCCGGGAGCTTACAAGAGACCCAGTACTTC
clone_size: .
j_call: TRBJ2-5
v_call: TRBV28
d_call: .
cdr3_length: 14

cdr3_aa: CASSLVGTGGHQPQHF
cdr3_nt: TGTGCCAGCAGCTTAGTGGGGACAGGGGGGCATCAGCCCCAGCATTTT
clone_size: once
j_call: TRBJ1-5
v_call: TRBV7-2
d_call: TRBD1
cdr3_length: 16

cdr3_aa: CASSWRRRVGYTF
cdr3_nt: TGTGCCAGCAGCTGGAGGCGGCGGGTTGGCTACACCTTC
clone_size: .
j_call: TRBJ1-2
v_call: TRBV5-6
d_call: .
cdr3_length: 13

cdr3_aa: CASSLTTGTYEQYF
cdr3_nt: TGTGCCAGCAGCTTAACGACAGGGACCTACGAGCAGTACTTC
clone_size: .
j_call: TRBJ2-7
v_call: TRBV7-2
d_call: TRBD1
cdr3_length: 14

cdr3_aa: CASSYRGTDNSPLHF
cdr3_nt: TGTGCCAGTAGTTATAGGGGGACAGATAATTCACCCCTCCACTTT
clone_size: .
j_call: TRBJ1-6
v_call: TRBV2
d_call: TRBD1
cdr3_length: 15

cdr3_aa: CASSGRQGLRTEAFF
cdr3_nt: TGCGCCAGCAGCGGACGACAGGGCTTGCGGACTGAAGCTTTCTTT
clone_size: .
j_call: TRBJ1-1
v_call: TRBV5-1
d_call: TRBD1
cdr3_length: 15

cdr3_aa: CASSPRTGTGAPDTQYF
cdr3_nt: TGTGCCAGCAGCCCTAGGACGGGGACAGGGGCCCCAGATACGCAGTATTTT
clone_size: .
j_call: TRBJ2-3
v_call: TRBV9
d_call: TRBD1
cdr3_length: 17

cdr3_aa: CASSFGGGAREQYF
cdr3_nt: TGTGCCAGTAGCTTCGGCGGGGGGGCGCGGGAGCAGTACTTC
clone_size: .
j_call: TRBJ2-7
v_call: TRBV19
d_call: TRBD2
cdr3_length: 14

cdr3_aa: CASSFGTGSGEQYF
cdr3_nt: TGTGCCAGCAGTTTTGGGACAGGGTCCGGGGAGCAGTACTTC
clone_size: few
j_call: TRBJ2-7
v_call: TRBV28
d_call: TRBD1
cdr3_length: 14

cdr3_aa: CASSSRWDTEAFF
cdr3_nt: TGTGCCAGCAGCTCGCGGTGGGACACTGAAGCTTTCTTT
clone_size: .
j_call: TRBJ1-1
v_call: TRBV7-9
d_call: .
cdr3_length: 13

cdr3_aa: CASSALMNTEAFF
cdr3_nt: TGTGCCAGCAGCGCACTCATGAACACTGAAGCTTTCTTT
clone_size: .
j_call: TRBJ1-1
v_call: TRBV7-2
d_call: .
cdr3_length: 13

cdr3_aa: CASSARDSRGIGGNQPQHF
cdr3_nt: TGTGCCAGCAGCGCCCGGGACAGCCGGGGAATAGGTGGCAATCAGCCCCAGCATTTT
clone_size: .
j_call: TRBJ1-5
v_call: TRBV7-3
d_call: TRBD1
cdr3_length: 19

cdr3_aa: CASLPILALTDSYNEQFF
cdr3_nt: TGTGCCAGCCTCCCCATACTAGCTCTCACGGACTCCTACAATGAGCAGTTCTTC
clone_size: .
j_call: TRBJ2-1
v_call: TRBV28
d_call: .
cdr3_length: 18

cdr3_aa: CASSFLAGGSDTQYF
cdr3_nt: TGTGCCAGCAGTTTCCTAGCGGGAGGATCAGATACGCAGTATTTT
clone_size: .
j_call: TRBJ2-3
v_call: TRBV27
d_call: TRBD2
cdr3_length: 15

cdr3_aa: CASNRRGNYGYTF
cdr3_nt: TGTGCCAGCAACCGCCGAGGGAACTATGGCTACACCTTC
clone_size: .
j_call: TRBJ1-2
v_call: TRBV28
d_call: .
cdr3_length: 13

cdr3_aa: CASSRGPSTDTQYF
cdr3_nt: TGCGCCAGCAGCAGGGGGCCCAGCACAGATACGCAGTATTTT
clone_size: .
j_call: TRBJ2-3
v_call: TRBV4-1
d_call: TRBD1
cdr3_length: 14

cdr3_aa: CASSLQLTNNEQFF
cdr3_nt: TGTGCCAGCAGCTTACAACTCACTAACAATGAGCAGTTCTTC
clone_size: .
j_call: TRBJ2-1
v_call: TRBV7-3
d_call: .
cdr3_length: 14

cdr3_aa: CASKIPGTVYYEQYF
cdr3_nt: TGTGCCAGCAAAATCCCCGGGACAGTATACTACGAGCAGTACTTC
clone_size: .
j_call: TRBJ2-7
v_call: TRBV28
d_call: TRBD1
cdr3_length: 15

cdr3_aa: CASSPSGRPTEQFF
cdr3_nt: TGTGCCAGCAGTCCTAGCGGGAGGCCAACTGAGCAGTTCTTC
clone_size: .
j_call: TRBJ2-1
v_call: TRBV27
d_call: TRBD2
cdr3_length: 14

cdr3_aa: CASSTGASVRDTEAFF
cdr3_nt: TGCGCCAGCAGCACTGGAGCTTCCGTCAGGGACACTGAAGCTTTCTTT
clone_size: .
j_call: TRBJ1-1
v_call: TRBV5-1
d_call: .
cdr3_length: 16